These 30 T cell receptor beta chains came from one sample sequenced in a study of blood T cells in healthy people across ages. Alongside a J-beta primer mix, a sample-barcoded 5' primer served in a second PCR lasting about 7 to 12 cycles. MiXCR, applied by TCRdb to the 5' RACE reads, yields one record per CDR3 protein. The data show 750,000 to 1,000,000 distinct CDR3 sequences, roughly 29% seen once. A further study also used this sample, focusing on T cells of mothers and their children.

Sequencing was done on a sample of blood. Receptor source: a woman aged 35 to 49 in good health.

This rearrangement joins TRBV25-1 to TRBJ2-2; maybe TRBD1 (6 bases). Looked up from germline, CDR1 is MGHDK and CDR2 is SYGVNS. Trimming pared 3 bases from V and 4 bases from J, leaving 12 bases between. There are 15 residues in the CDR3. CDR3 in amino acids: CASSDRGRGTGELFF. The CDR3 nucleotides are TGTGCCAGCAGTGACAGGGGTCGCGGCACCGGGGAGCTGTTTTTT.

This clonotype was found many times. The chain employs TRBV12-3 or TRBV12-4 and TRBJ2-5, with D uncertain. The V end was cut by 7 bases, the J end by 5 bases, with 8 bases between. The CDR3 length is 11 residues. The CDR3: CASTLGETQYF. The DNA of the CDR3 is TGTGCCAGCACCTTAGGGGAGACCCAGTACTTC.

This clonotype was counted a few times. A much larger clone is a single base away; this may be a read error. The J gene is TRBJ2-7, the V gene TRBV2, with 7 bases that match TRBD1. Looked up from germline, CDR1 is SNHLY and CDR2 is FYNNEI. J was trimmed by 7 bases and V by 2 bases; bases with no gene match: 8. The CDR3 covers 14 residues. The CDR3 region has the DNA TGTGCCAGCAGTGAAATGACAGGGAGCATAGAGCAGTACTTC. It encodes CASSEMTGSIEQYF.

The chain couples TRBV25-1 to TRBJ2-5; 11 nucleotides agree with TRBD1. Germline-derived CDR1 and CDR2 are MGHDK and SYGVNS. The trim removed 6 bases at V and 4 bases at J, leaving 7 bases unmatched. The CDR3 is 15 amino acids. The CDR3 loop reads CASRKPGQGVETQYF. CDR3 in DNA: TGTGCCAGCAGGAAACCGGGACAGGGGGTAGAGACCCAGTACTTC. The full variable domain, in which reference TRBV25-1 and TRBJ2-5 provide the parts outside the CDR3, is EADIYQTPRYLVIGTGKKITLECSQTMGHDKMYWYQQDPGMELHLIHYSYGVNSTEKGDLSSESTVSRIRTEHFPLTLESARPSHTSQYLCASRKPGQGVETQYFGPGTRLLVL.

The gene calls are TRBV7-8 and TRBJ2-6, with D possibly TRBD1 on 6 matching bases. CDR1 is SGHVS and CDR2 is FQNEAQ in the germline V gene. This CDR3 spans 17 amino acids. With 8 bases removed from V and 0 bases from J, the gap between germline ends came to 17 bases. CDR3 nucleotide sequence: TGTGCCAGCTACTCCCCGGGACAAGACTCTGGGGCCAACGTCCTGACTTTC. Protein product: CASYSPGQDSGANVLTF.

V and J are TRBV30 and TRBJ1-4; D not resolved. The ends were cut back, 2 bases at V and 4 bases at J, with 8 bases in the middle. CDR1 and CDR2 from the germline V gene are GTSNPN and SVGIG (reference sequence). The CDR3 has 13 amino acids. CDR3 in amino acids: CAWSRQSNEKLFF. The CDR3 DNA follows: TGTGCCTGGAGTCGGCAGAGTAATGAAAAACTGTTTTTT.

This clonotype appeared a few times. The chain joins TRBV5-1 to TRBJ2-5, with a possible D match to TRBD1 (6 bases). The germline V gene encodes CDR1 SGHRS and CDR2 YFSETQ. The CDR3 consists of 15 residues. Trimming took off 4 bases at V and 1 base at J, with 14 bases between the two ends. The CDR3 DNA sequence: TGCGCCAGCAGCCAGGGACATGTGGCCCAAGAGACCCAGTACTTC. Protein product: CASSQGHVAQETQYF.

There are a few counts of this clonotype. The rearrangement links TRBV29-1 to TRBJ2-1, with unresolved D. Germline lookup yields CDR1 SQVTM and CDR2 ANQGSEA. CDR3 size: 13 residues. V lost 6 bases and J 3 bases, leaving 12 bases between the germline ends. Written as DNA, the CDR3 is TGCAGCGTCCCCGGTCATGGCTACAATGAGCAGTTCTTC. Amino acids: CSVPGHGYNEQFF.

This clonotype was seen a few times. The rearrangement links TRBV9 to TRBJ2-3, with TRBD2 matching over 8 bases. This CDR3 has 16 residues. With 0 bases clipped from V and 1 base from J, the junction kept 4 bases outside the gene matches. Germline CDR1 SGDLS, CDR2 YYNGEE. CDR3 in amino acids: CASSVVEAGGTDTQYF. The CDR3 DNA reads as TGTGCCAGCAGCGTAGTCGAAGCGGGAGGCACAGATACGCAGTATTTT.

The sample holds many counts of this clonotype. This sequence joins TRBV14 and TRBJ2-7, with 10 bases matching TRBD2. Trimming removed 3 bases from V and 2 bases from J; junction bases left unmatched: 13. CDR3 size: 18 residues. CDR1 and CDR2 (germline): SGHDN, FVKESK. The DNA for the CDR3 is TGTGCCAGCAGCCAGACACCGGGACTAGCGAGGCCCCCCTACGAGCAGTACTTC. Protein product: CASSQTPGLARPPYEQYF.

This clonotype was observed many times. A much more abundant neighbour one base away suggests this may be a read error. The chain combines TRBV12-3 or TRBV12-4 with TRBJ2-7; no clear D gene. V dropped 1 base and J dropped 7 bases, with 14 bases sitting between them. This CDR3 has 14 amino acids. CDR3 amino acids: CASSLGVSRREQYF. CDR3 DNA sequence: TGTGCCAGCAGTTTAGGCGTCTCCCGGCGGGAGCAGTACTTC.

J is TRBJ1-4 and V is TRBV28, with D maybe TRBD1 (5 bases). This CDR3 contains 14 residues. V gave up 9 bases and J gave up 1 base, with 12 bases separating them. From germline, CDR1 is MDHEN and CDR2 SYDVKM. The CDR3 DNA reads TGTGCCAGTGGGGCCCGCGGAACTAATGAAAAACTGTTTTTT. The encoded protein is CASGARGTNEKLFF.

The chain combines TRBV7-2 with TRBJ2-3; the D gene is possibly TRBD2 (7 bases). This CDR3 comprises 17 residues. Germline lookup yields CDR1 SGHTA and CDR2 FQGNSA. Trimming took 2 bases from V and 0 from J, leaving 15 bases between them. CDR3 in amino acids: CASSLNWRGLSTDTQYF. The CDR3 region has the DNA TGTGCCAGCAGCTTAAACTGGCGGGGGCTGAGCACAGATACGCAGTATTTT. The full variable domain, in which reference TRBV7-2 and TRBJ2-3 provide the parts outside the CDR3, is GAGVSQSPSNKVTEKGKDVELRCDPISGHTALYWYRQSLGQGLEFLIYFQGNSAPDKSGLPSDRFSAERTGGSVSTLTIQRTQQEDSAVYLCASSLNWRGLSTDTQYFGPGTRLTVL.

This clonotype was detected a few times. This may come from a read error, since a much larger clone is one base off. The V gene is TRBV6-2 or TRBV6-3, the J gene TRBJ2-1, with 10 positions matching TRBD2. The J call could be wrong; TRBJ2-7 is a better fit for the DNA end. In germline, CDR1 is MNHEY, CDR2 SVGEGT. This CDR3 has 19 amino acids. The CDR3: CASSARVLAGESSYNEQYF. CDR3 nucleotide sequence: TGTGCCAGCAGTGCAAGAGTTCTAGCGGGGGAGAGCTCCTACAATGAGCAGTACTTC.

To note about this clonotype: A much bigger clone sits one base away, suggesting this may be a read error. This chain connects TRBV20-1 to TRBJ2-7, with D perhaps given as TRBD1 or TRBD2 (5 bases each). The CDR3 covers 14 residues. The V end lost 0 bases, the J end lost 7 bases, and 16 bases lay between the germline ends. Germline lookup yields CDR1 DFQATT and CDR2 SNEGSKA (reference sequence). The CDR3 DNA follows: TGCAGTGCTAGAGATGTCGAGGGGTACAATGAGCAGTACTTC. It is translated as CSARDVEGYNEQYF.

This clonotype has more than one count but fewer than ten. V usage is TRBV12-3 or TRBV12-4 and J usage is TRBJ2-4; a weak D match, TRBD2 (5 bases). The DNA end is more similar to TRBJ2-7, so the J call may be wrong. The CDR3 length is 13 residues. CDR3 nucleotide sequence: TGTGCCAGCAGTCCGCCCTGGAGGCACGAGCAGTACTTC. It codes for CASSPPWRHEQYF.

The genes are TRBV7-2 and TRBJ2-5, with D perhaps TRBD1 or TRBD2 (6 bases each). The V end lost 5 bases, the J end lost 5 bases, and 15 bases lay between the germline ends. The CDR3 spans 14 residues. From germline, CDR1 is SGHTA and CDR2 FQGNSA. The CDR3 nucleotides read TGTGCCAGCAGCCGGGGGCAATTGGGTGAGACCCAGTACTTC. The encoded protein is CASSRGQLGETQYF.

Only a few counts were recorded for this clonotype. The J gene is TRBJ1-1, the V gene TRBV20-1, with TRBD1 matching 9 bases. V was clipped by 0 bases and J by 7 bases; unmatched bases: 3. The CDR3 totals 13 residues. Germline values: CDR1 DFQATT, CDR2 SNEGSKA (reference sequence). This CDR3 is CSARDKGQGEAFF. DNA of the CDR3: TGCAGTGCTAGAGATAAGGGACAGGGTGAAGCTTTCTTT.

The table lists this clonotype with many counts. The chain has TRBV20-1 and TRBJ2-6, with D hard to call. V dropped 3 bases and J dropped 0 bases, with 12 bases sitting between them. Per the germline V gene, CDR1 is DFQATT and CDR2 is SNEGSKA (reference sequence). The CDR3 spans 16 residues. For the CDR3, the DNA is TGCAGTGCTAGTATAGGCTCCCCCTCTGGGGCCAACGTCCTGACTTTC. As protein: CSASIGSPSGANVLTF.

V usage is TRBV20-1 and J usage is TRBJ1-2, with TRBD1 matching 8 bases. This CDR3 is 13 amino acids long. The junction had 10 bases not matched to a gene; V was cut back by 5 bases and J by 8 bases. The germline V gene has CDR1 DFQATT and CDR2 SNEGSKA (reference sequence). CDR3 sequence reads: CSAQDRVLRGYTF. The CDR3 nucleotides are TGCAGTGCTCAGGACAGGGTATTACGAGGCTACACCTTC.

The V and J genes are TRBV7-2 and TRBJ1-1; TRBD1 might be the D (5 bases). The ends were cut back, 5 bases at V and 8 bases at J, with 18 bases in the middle. CDR3 size: 14 residues. Germline V lookup: CDR1 SGHTA, CDR2 FQGNSA. The CDR3 spells CASSPRGTQGEAFF. In DNA, the CDR3 is TGTGCCAGCAGCCCGAGGGGCACCCAGGGCGAAGCTTTCTTT.

At least ten counts were recorded for this clonotype. This sequence joins TRBV7-3 and TRBJ2-1, with TRBD2 identical over 11 bases. The CDR3 is made up of 18 amino acids. Germline values: CDR1 SGHTA, CDR2 FQGTGA. Unmatched junction bases numbered 9, after V lost 5 bases and J lost 0 bases. The CDR3: CASSPRTSGLGSYNEQFF. The DNA for the CDR3 is TGTGCCAGCAGCCCGAGGACTAGCGGGCTAGGCTCCTACAATGAGCAGTTCTTC.

The table lists this clonotype with many counts. The chain couples TRBV7-2 to TRBJ2-3, with TRBD2 identical over 8 bases. The trim removed 2 bases at V and 3 bases at J, leaving 4 bases unmatched. Germline V lookup: CDR1 SGHTA, CDR2 FQGNSA. This CDR3 comprises 15 residues. The CDR3 DNA reads as TGTGCCAGCAGCTTAATTAGCGGGGTTACAGATACGCAGTATTTT. This sequence encodes CASSLISGVTDTQYF.

The sample holds a few counts of this clonotype. V and J are TRBV6-5 and TRBJ1-1, with no clear D. The CDR3 covers 13 residues. The germline CDR1 and CDR2 sequences are MNHEY and SVGAGI. Trimming cost V 5 bases and J 0 bases, with 7 bases left between them. CDR3 residues: CASSRTLNTEAFF. The CDR3 DNA sequence: TGTGCCAGCAGTCGTACATTGAACACTGAAGCTTTCTTT.

This clonotype has at least ten counts. The chain recombines TRBV7-2 with TRBJ2-7; 8 positions match TRBD1. V shed 6 bases, J shed 5 bases, and the junction held 6 bases outside the gene matches. CDR3 size: 13 residues. Germline V gene data show CDR1 as SGHTA and CDR2 as FQGNSA. DNA of the CDR3: TGTGCCAGCAGAGGACAGGGAAATAACGAGCAGTACTTC. Encoded protein: CASRGQGNNEQYF.

This clonotype appeared many times. V and J are TRBV12-3 or TRBV12-4 and TRBJ2-1, with TRBD1 matching over 10 bases. The V and J ends lost 6 bases and 6 bases, in that order; junction bases with no gene match: 14. The CDR3 is 17 amino acids. CDR3 DNA: TGTGCCAGCAGACTTAACTCCGGGACAGGGGTTCTCAATGAGCAGTTCTTC. It is translated as CASRLNSGTGVLNEQFF.

The table lists this clonotype with a few counts. One end of the junction varies from germline; a read error may be responsible. V and J are TRBV5-1 and TRBJ2-3; D perhaps matches TRBD1 (6 bases). Germline V gives CDR1 SGHRS, CDR2 YFSETQ. CDR3 length: 13 amino acids. The CDR3 here is CAGSTGSTDTQYF. The CDR3 DNA is TGCGCCGGCAGCACAGGGAGCACAGATACGCAGTATTTT. The full variable domain, its missing parts supplied by reference TRBV5-1 and TRBJ2-3, is KAGVTQTPRYLIKTRGQQVTLSCSPISGHRSVSWYQQTPGQGLQFLFEYFSETQRNKGNFPGRFSGRQFSNSRSEMNVSTLELGDSALYLCAGSTGSTDTQYFGPGTRLTVL.

As regards this clonotype: This could be a read error, since a much larger clone is one nucleotide away. V gene TRBV27 combines with J gene TRBJ2-7; TRBD2 is a possible D gene (5 bases). Germline CDR1 reads MNHEY; CDR2 reads SMNVEV (reference sequence). The ends were cut back, 5 bases at V and 6 bases at J, with 14 bases in the middle. The CDR3 length is 13 residues. Written as DNA, the CDR3 is TGTGCCAGCAGTCCTACTAGTCAGGTCGAGCAGTACTTC. It is translated as CASSPTSQVEQYF.

There are a few counts of this clonotype. This chain connects TRBV20-1 to TRBJ1-2; no clear D gene. Germline lookup yields CDR1 DFQATT and CDR2 SNEGSKA (reference sequence). Trimming cost V 3 bases and J 3 bases, with 14 bases left between them. This CDR3 contains 14 residues. CDR3 sequence (DNA): TGCAGTGCTAGTGGGTCACAGATTGACTATGGCTACACCTTC. Its protein is CSASGSQIDYGYTF.

There are a few counts of this clonotype. The chain recombines TRBV29-1 with TRBJ2-5, with D hard to call. The CDR3 has 11 amino acids. The V and J ends lost 6 bases and 4 bases respectively, with 9 bases between them. Germline V CDR1 and CDR2: SQVTM, ANQGSEA. CDR3 sequence reads: CSVTPSETQYF. The CDR3 coding sequence is TGCAGCGTGACCCCGTCAGAGACCCAGTACTTC.